Described below is a single TCR beta chain sequence and its context. Trimming took 5 bases from V and 0 from J; bases not matched to a gene: 4. CDR1 is MNHNY, CDR2 SVGAGI, per germline (reference sequence). The CDR3 has 15 amino acids. Per the authors' pipeline: By means of reference gene primer amplification, nucleated cell counts were estimated. Produced via immunoSEQ multiplex PCR; TCRdb's table is partial and in-frame only. Clone size and the V and J calls come from that table; the DNA yielded D and trimming. Of about 310,000 clones detected, around 86% appear once; the ten largest clones hold 1%. The data were taken from a study of blood T cell repertoires in COVID-19. The overall study: Researchers got acute and convalescent COVID-19 samples from the United States, Italy and Spain. PBMCs, B-cell-depleted T cells, or T cells were the source of the cDNA or gDNA that made up the material.

This chain uses TRBV6-6 with TRBJ2-1; TRBD1 agrees at 7 bases. The TCR comes from a man aged 45 to 65 with active or convalescent COVID-19. Specimen: peripheral blood. The CDR3 sequence: CASSTTGNSYNEQFF. The CDR3 DNA follows: TGTGCCAGCAGTACGACAGGGAACTCCTACAATGAGCAGTTCTTC.